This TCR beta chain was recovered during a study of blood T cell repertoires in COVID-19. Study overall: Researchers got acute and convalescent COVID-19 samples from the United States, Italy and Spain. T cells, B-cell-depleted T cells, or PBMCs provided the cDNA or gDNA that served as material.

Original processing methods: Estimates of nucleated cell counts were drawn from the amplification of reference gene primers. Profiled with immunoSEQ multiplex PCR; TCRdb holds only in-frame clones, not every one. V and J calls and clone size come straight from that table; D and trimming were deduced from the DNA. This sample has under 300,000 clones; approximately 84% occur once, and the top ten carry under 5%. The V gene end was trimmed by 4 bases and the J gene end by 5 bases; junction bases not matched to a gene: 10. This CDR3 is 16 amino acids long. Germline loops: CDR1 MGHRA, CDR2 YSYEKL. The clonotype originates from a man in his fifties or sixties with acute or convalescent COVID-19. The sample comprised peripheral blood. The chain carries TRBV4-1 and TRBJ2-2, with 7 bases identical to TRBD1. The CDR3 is CASSPLMGQPTGELFF. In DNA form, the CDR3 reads TGCGCCAGCAGCCCACTCATGGGACAGCCGACCGGGGAGCTGTTTTTT.